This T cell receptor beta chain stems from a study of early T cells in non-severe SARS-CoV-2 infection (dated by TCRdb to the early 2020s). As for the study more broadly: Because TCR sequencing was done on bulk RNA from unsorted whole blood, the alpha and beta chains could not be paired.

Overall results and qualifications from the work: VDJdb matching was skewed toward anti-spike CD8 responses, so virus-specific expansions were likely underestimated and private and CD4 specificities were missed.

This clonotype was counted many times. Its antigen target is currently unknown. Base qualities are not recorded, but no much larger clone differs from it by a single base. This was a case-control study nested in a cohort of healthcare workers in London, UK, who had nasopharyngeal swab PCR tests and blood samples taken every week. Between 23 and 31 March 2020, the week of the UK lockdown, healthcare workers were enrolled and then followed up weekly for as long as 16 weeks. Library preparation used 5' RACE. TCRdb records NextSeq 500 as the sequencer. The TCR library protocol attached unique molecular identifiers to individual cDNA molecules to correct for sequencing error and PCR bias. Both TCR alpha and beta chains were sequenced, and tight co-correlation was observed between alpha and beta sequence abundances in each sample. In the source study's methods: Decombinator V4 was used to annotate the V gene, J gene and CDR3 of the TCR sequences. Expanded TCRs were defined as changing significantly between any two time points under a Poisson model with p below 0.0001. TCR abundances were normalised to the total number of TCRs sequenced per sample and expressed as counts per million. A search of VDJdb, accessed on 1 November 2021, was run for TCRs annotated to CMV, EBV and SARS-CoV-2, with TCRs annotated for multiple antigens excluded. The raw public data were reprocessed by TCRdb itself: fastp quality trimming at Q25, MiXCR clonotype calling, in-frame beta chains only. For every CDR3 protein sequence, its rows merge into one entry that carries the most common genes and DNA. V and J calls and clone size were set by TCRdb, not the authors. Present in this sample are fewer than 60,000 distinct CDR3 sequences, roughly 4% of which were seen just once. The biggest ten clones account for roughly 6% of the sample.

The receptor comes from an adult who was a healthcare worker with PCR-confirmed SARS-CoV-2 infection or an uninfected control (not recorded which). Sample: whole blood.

The DNA sequence is given as TGTGCCAGCAGCTTAGGGCGGACTACTCGGCAGTATTTT. Translated, it gives CASSLGRTTRQYF. The chain couples TRBV11-2 to TRBJ2-3; a tentative D call is TRBD2 (6 bases match). Trimming costs V 1 base and J 11 bases, and their ends lie 13 bases apart. Counted from cysteine to phenylalanine, this CDR3 has 13 amino acids. The DNA shown is the 39-base CDR3, in frame from base 1. CDR1 SGHAT and CDR2 FQNNGV were looked up in the germline V gene.